A selection of T cell receptor beta chains follows, all from one sample in a study of pediatric ulcerative colitis. Data came from immunoSEQ multiplex PCR; TCRdb stores just in-frame clones and leaves some out. The sample records 55,000 to 75,000 clones, approximately 87% being singletons. The sample comprised blood. Source of these receptors: a boy under 18 with severe ulcerative colitis. The CDR3 runs from the conserved cysteine through the conserved F or W. Each record gives: V gene, clone size, CDR3 protein. Clone size appears in some rows only: once, few, many, or a class for an expanded clone.

V: TRBV19; size: -; CDR3: CASSMSTRGGTEAFF
V: TRBV6-5; size: -; CDR3: CASSRKADTQYF
V: TRBV7-9; size: -; CDR3: CASSPPARTGASTYGYTF
V: TRBV4-3; size: -; CDR3: CASSQSTGLAETQYF
V: TRBV5-4; size: -; CDR3: CASSLSGFEQYF
V: TRBV5-1; size: -; CDR3: CASSLDSGTEAFF
V: TRBV25-1; size: -; CDR3: CASSEYVAGEYEQYF
V: TRBV7-9; size: -; CDR3: CASRPMEGAIYGYTF
V: TRBV10-2; size: -; CDR3: CASSDSSQGRYGYTF
V: TRBV4-3; size: few; CDR3: CASSQLVGIRPGEQYF
V: TRBV11-2; size: -; CDR3: CASSPLKSADTQYF
V: TRBV6-6; size: -; CDR3: CASSPEGWETQYF
V: TRBV10-3; size: few; CDR3: CAIKGLAGAADF
V: TRBV6-1; size: -; CDR3: CASNSPAQPQHF
V: TRBV2; size: -; CDR3: CASRDRGYEQYF
V: TRBV9; size: -; CDR3: CASSASSGYEQYF
V: TRBV25-1; size: few; CDR3: CASSEGHLPETQYF
V: TRBV19; size: -; CDR3: CASSIATVSGNQPQHF
V: TRBV11-3; size: -; CDR3: CASSSRHYSGANVLTF
V: TRBV11-1; size: -; CDR3: CASSNVEPSWEQYF
V: TRBV5-4; size: -; CDR3: CASSPGVTRTGELFF
V: TRBV28; size: -; CDR3: CASNTIGESMPGYTF
V: TRBV2; size: -; CDR3: CASSDLQGDHEQFF
V: TRBV7-2; size: -; CDR3: CASSLGTAYGYTF
V: TRBV27; size: -; CDR3: CASSLLAGGGQEQFF
V: TRBV6-6; size: -; CDR3: CASTNGGGYTF
V: TRBV7-7; size: -; CDR3: CASSFGLAGGPWAGELFF
V: TRBV19; size: -; CDR3: CASSIWGQLGNTIYF
V: TRBV7-2; size: -; CDR3: CASGRLVGAGELFF
V: TRBV7-8; size: -; CDR3: CASSPLLSSSFYEQYF
V: TRBV7-8; size: once; CDR3: CASSFGQGSPYTLDEQFF
V: TRBV6-5; size: -; CDR3: CASSYSSGPALGYTF
V: TRBV29-1; size: -; CDR3: CSAGTGGTYEQYF
V: TRBV27; size: -; CDR3: CASSPLSELHYGYTF
V: TRBV2; size: -; CDR3: CASGRGGTRTRAIYEQYF
V: TRBV6-1; size: once; CDR3: CASSEWLGGWQPQHF
V: TRBV6-6; size: -; CDR3: CASNPPGVNEQFF
V: TRBV10-1; size: -; CDR3: CASSDHRQVREQYF
V: TRBV4-1; size: -; CDR3: CASSQPDGALSTDTQYF
V: TRBV5-1; size: -; CDR3: CASSLSGEGIANYGYTF
V: TRBV7-9; size: -; CDR3: CASSRGLFNEQFF
V: TRBV25-1; size: -; CDR3: CASSENTGELFF
V: TRBV6-5; size: -; CDR3: CASSLTGGETQYF
V: TRBV7-9; size: -; CDR3: CASSLITGAKNIQYF
V: TRBV21-1; size: once; CDR3: CASSKIGQGFGNTIYF
V: TRBV6-6; size: -; CDR3: CASRGDRGEQYF
V: TRBV9; size: -; CDR3: CASSSPAGGYNEQFF
V: TRBV4-1; size: -; CDR3: CASSPSGSSWGYGYTF
V: TRBV7-2; size: -; CDR3: CASSLEREGLETQYF
V: TRBV15; size: -; CDR3: CATSRDFGTHYEQYF
V: TRBV2; size: -; CDR3: CASRRQVQETQYF
V: TRBV9; size: -; CDR3: CASSVLAVYEQYF
V: TRBV12-5; size: -; CDR3: CASGLAGPGSIQYF
V: TRBV6-6; size: -; CDR3: CASALAMYYEQYF